This T cell receptor beta chain came from a study of T cell repertoires in cytomegalovirus infection. About this clonotype: What it binds is not known.

Each CDR3 protein gets one entry after TCRdb re-called the reads with MiXCR. The data contain about 470,000 distinct CDR3 sequences, approximately 46% of them singletons. Germline V lookup: CDR1 MNHEY, CDR2 SVGEGT. Unmatched junction bases numbered 11, after V lost 2 bases and J lost 5 bases. The CDR3 consists of 16 residues. Sequencing was performed on cultured PBMCs, taken from culture after CMV antigen stimulation. The chain combines TRBV6-2 or TRBV6-3 with TRBJ2-7, with TRBD2 matching over 8 bases. The sequence derives from a human donor in good health (CMV status not recorded). Some clones in this sample may be carry-over from other donors' samples. The chain's CDR3 is CASSYLSGRIADEQYF. The CDR3 DNA sequence: TGTGCCAGCAGTTACCTGAGCGGGAGAATTGCCGACGAGCAGTACTTC.